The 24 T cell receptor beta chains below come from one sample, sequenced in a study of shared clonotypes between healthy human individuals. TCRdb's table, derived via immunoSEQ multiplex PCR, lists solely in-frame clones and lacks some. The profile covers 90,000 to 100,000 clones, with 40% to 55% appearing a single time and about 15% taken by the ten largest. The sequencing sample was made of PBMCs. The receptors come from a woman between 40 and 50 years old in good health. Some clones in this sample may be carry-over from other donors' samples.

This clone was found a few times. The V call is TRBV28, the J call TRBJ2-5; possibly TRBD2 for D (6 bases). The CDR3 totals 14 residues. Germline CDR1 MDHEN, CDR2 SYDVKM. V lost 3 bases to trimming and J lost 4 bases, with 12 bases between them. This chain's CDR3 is CASSFPGVGETQYF. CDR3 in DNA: TGTGCCAGCAGTTTCCCGGGAGTGGGAGAGACCCAGTACTTC.

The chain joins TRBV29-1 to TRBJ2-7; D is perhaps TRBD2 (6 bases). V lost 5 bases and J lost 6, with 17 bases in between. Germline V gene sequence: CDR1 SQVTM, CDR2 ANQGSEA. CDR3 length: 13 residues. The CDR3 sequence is CSVSGGRMGEQYF. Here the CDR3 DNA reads TGCAGCGTTTCTGGGGGGAGGATGGGCGAGCAGTACTTC.

The CDR3 loop is CASSRNRLTRDYGYTF. The CDR3 DNA reads as TGTGCCAGCAGTCGTAACAGGCTGACTAGGGACTATGGCTACACCTTC. The chain combines TRBV27 with TRBJ1-2; weak D call: TRBD1 (5 bases). With 5 bases removed from V and 3 bases from J, the gap between germline ends came to 19 bases. CDR3 length: 16 residues. Germline lookup yields CDR1 MNHEY and CDR2 SMNVEV (reference sequence).

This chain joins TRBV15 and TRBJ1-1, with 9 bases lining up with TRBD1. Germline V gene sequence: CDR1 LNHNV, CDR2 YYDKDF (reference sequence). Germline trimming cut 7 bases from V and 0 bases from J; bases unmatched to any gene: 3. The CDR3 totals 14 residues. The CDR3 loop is CATTRQGVNTEAFF. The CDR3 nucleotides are TGTGCCACCACTAGACAGGGGGTGAACACTGAAGCTTTCTTT. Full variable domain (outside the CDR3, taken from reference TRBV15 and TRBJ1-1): DAMVIQNPRYQVTQFGKPVTLSCSQTLNHNVMYWYQQKSSQAPKLLFHYYDKDFNNEADTPDNFQSRRPNTSFCFLDIRSPGLGDTAMYLCATTRQGVNTEAFFGQGTRLTVV.

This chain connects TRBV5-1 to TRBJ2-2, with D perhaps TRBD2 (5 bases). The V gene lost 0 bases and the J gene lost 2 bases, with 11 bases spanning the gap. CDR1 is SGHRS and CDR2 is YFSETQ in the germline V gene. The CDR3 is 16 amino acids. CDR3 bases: TGCGCCAGCAGCTTGGCCGCGGGCCAAAACACCGGGGAGCTGTTTTTT. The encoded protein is CASSLAAGQNTGELFF.

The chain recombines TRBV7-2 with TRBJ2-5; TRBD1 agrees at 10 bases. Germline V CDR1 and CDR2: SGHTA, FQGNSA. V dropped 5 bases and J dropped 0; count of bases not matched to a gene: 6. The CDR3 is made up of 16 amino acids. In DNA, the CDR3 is TGTGCCAGCAGCGGGATGGGACAGGGGTACCAAGAGACCCAGTACTTC. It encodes CASSGMGQGYQETQYF.

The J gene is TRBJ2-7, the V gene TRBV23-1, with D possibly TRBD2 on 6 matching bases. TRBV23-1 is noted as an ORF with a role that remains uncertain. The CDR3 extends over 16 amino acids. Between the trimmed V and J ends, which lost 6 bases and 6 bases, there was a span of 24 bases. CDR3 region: CASSQGLSGLRAEQYF. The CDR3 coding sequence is TGCGCCAGCAGCCAGGGATTATCGGGACTCCGGGCCGAGCAGTACTTC.

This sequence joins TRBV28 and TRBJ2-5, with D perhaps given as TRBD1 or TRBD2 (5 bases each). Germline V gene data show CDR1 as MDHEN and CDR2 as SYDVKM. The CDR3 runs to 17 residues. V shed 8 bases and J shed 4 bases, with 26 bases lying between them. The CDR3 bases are TGTGCCAGCCGTCCCCTTGTTCATGGCATGGGGGTAGAGACCCAGTACTTC. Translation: CASRPLVHGMGVETQYF.

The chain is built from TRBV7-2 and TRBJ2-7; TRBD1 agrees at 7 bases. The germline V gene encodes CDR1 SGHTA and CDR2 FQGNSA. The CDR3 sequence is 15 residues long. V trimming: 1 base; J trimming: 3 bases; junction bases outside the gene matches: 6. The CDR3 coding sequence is TGTGCCAGCAGCTTAGGACAGGGAGTAGGCTACGAGCAGTACTTC. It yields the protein CASSLGQGVGYEQYF.

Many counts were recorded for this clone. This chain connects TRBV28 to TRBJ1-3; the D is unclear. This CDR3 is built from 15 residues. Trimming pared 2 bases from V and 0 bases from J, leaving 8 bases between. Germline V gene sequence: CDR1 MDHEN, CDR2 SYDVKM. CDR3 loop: CASSLVRSSGNTIYF. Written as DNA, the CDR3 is TGTGCCAGCAGTTTAGTCCGAAGCTCTGGAAACACCATATATTTT. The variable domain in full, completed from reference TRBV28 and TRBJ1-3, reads DVKVTQSSRYLVKRTGEKVFLECVQDMDHENMFWYRQDPGLGLRLIYFSYDVKMKEKGDIPEGYSVSREKKERFSLILESASTNQTSMYLCASSLVRSSGNTIYFGEGSWLTVV.

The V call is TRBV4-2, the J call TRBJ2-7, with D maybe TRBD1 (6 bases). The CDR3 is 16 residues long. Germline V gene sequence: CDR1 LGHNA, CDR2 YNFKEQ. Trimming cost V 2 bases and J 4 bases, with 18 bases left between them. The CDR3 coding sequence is TGTGCCAGCAGCCAAAGTTCTGGACAGATTGGATACGAGCAGTACTTC. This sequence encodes CASSQSSGQIGYEQYF.

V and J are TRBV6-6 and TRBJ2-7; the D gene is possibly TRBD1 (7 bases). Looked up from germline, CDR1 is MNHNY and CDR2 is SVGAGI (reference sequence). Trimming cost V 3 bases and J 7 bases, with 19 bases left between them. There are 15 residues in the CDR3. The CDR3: CASSYVNRGGGEQYF. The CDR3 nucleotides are TGTGCCAGCAGTTATGTGAACAGGGGAGGTGGAGAGCAGTACTTC.

The CDR3 sequence: CASSQGTEEKLFF. CDR3 in DNA: TGCGCCAGCAGCCAAGGGACTGAAGAAAAACTGTTTTTT. The chain combines TRBV4-3 with TRBJ1-4; D call uncertain. CDR1 and CDR2 (germline): LGHNA, YSLEER. The CDR3 extends over 13 amino acids. The V end was cut by 1 base, the J end by 8 bases, with 8 bases between.

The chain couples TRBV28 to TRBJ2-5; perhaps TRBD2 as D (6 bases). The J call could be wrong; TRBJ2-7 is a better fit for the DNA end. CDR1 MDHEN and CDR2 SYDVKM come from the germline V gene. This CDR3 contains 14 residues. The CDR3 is CASSSPGGGSEQYF. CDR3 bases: TGTGCCAGCAGTTCACCCGGTGGGGGGAGCGAGCAGTACTTC.

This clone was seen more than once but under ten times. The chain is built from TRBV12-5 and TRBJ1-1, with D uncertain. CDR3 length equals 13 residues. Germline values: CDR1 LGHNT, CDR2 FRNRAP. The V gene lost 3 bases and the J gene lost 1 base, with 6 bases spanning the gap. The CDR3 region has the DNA TGTGCTAGTGGTTTAGGAAGGAACACTGAAGCTTTCTTT. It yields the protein CASGLGRNTEAFF.

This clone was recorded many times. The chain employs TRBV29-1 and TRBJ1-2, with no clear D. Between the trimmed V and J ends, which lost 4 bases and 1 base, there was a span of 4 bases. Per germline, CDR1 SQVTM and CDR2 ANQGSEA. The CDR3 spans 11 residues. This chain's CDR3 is CSVVFNYGYTF. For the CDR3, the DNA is TGCAGCGTTGTCTTTAACTATGGCTACACCTTC.

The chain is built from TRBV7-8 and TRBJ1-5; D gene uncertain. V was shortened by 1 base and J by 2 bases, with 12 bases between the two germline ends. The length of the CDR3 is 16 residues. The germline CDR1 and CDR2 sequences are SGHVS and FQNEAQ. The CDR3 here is CASSLGAGRGNQPQHF. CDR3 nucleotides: TGTGCCAGCAGCTTAGGGGCAGGACGGGGCAATCAGCCCCAGCATTTT.

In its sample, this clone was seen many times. DNA of the CDR3: TGCAGCGTCCGGACAGTCAGAACTTTCTACGAGCAGTACTTC. Translating gives CSVRTVRTFYEQYF. The chain combines TRBV29-1 with TRBJ2-5; maybe TRBD1 (6 bases). The J call is uncertain, as TRBJ2-7 better fits the DNA end. There are 14 residues in the CDR3. Per the germline V gene, CDR1 is SQVTM and CDR2 is ANQGSEA.

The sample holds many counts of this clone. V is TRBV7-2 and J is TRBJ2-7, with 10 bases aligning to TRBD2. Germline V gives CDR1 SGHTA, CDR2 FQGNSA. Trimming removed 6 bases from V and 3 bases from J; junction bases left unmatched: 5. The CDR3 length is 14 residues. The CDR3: CASSKGLADYEQYF. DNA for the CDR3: TGTGCCAGCAGTAAAGGACTAGCGGACTACGAGCAGTACTTC.

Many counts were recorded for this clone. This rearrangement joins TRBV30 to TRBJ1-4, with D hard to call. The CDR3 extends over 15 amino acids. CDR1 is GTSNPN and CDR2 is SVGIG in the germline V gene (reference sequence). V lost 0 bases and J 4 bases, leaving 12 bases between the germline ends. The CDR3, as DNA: TGTGCCTGGAGTGTATGGGCAGGCGGTAATGAAAAACTGTTTTTT. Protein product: CAWSVWAGGNEKLFF.

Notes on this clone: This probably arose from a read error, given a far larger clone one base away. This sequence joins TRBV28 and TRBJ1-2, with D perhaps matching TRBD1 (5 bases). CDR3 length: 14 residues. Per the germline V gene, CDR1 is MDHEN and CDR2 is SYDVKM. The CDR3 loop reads CARSLGDASYGYTF. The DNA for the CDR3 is TGTGCCAGGAGTTTGGGGGACGCCTCGTATGGCTACACCTTC.

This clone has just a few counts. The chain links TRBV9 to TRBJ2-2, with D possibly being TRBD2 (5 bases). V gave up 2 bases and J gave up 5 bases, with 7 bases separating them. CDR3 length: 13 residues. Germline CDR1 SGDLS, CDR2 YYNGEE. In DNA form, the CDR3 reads TGTGCCAGCAGCGTCAGCGGTACCGGGGAGCTGTTTTTT. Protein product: CASSVSGTGELFF.

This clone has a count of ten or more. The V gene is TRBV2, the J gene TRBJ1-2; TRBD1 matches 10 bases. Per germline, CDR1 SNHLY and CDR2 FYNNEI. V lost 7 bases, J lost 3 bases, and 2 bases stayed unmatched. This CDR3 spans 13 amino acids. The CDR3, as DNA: TGTGCCAGCATGGGGACAGGGGACTATGGCTACACCTTC. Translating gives CASMGTGDYGYTF.

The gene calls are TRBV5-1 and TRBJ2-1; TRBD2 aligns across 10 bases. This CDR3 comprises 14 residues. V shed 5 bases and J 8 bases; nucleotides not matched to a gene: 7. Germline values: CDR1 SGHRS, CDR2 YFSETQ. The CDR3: CASRGLAGVDEQFF. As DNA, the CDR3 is TGCGCCAGCAGGGGTCTAGCGGGAGTGGATGAGCAGTTCTTC.